Listed below are T cell receptor beta chains from one sample, sequenced in a study of radiation and T cells in renal cell carcinoma. Generated by immunoSEQ multiplex PCR, the TCRdb table keeps only in-frame clones and is missing some. Here the sample spans about 74,000 clones, about 89% being singletons. The starting material was blood, obtained from a patient whose treatment included radiotherapy and nephrectomy. These receptors were collected from a woman in her 70s with renal cell carcinoma. Each CDR3 is given with its conserved first and last residue. Each record gives: J gene, V gene, clone size, CDR3 length, D gene, CDR3 protein, CDR3 DNA. D genes are given only for firm matches. Size is stated for part of the rows, as once, few or many counts, or as a class when the clone is expanded.

TRBJ2-1 TRBV30 . 14 TRBD1 CANRGPDHYNEQFF TGTGCGAACAGGGGCCCTGACCATTACAATGAGCAGTTCTTC
TRBJ2-5 TRBV7-2 once 13 . CASSRGSEETQYF TGTGCCAGCAGCAGAGGGTCCGAAGAGACCCAGTACTTC
TRBJ1-4 TRBV4-3 . 15 . CASSQDRATNEKLFF TGCGCCAGCAGCCAAGATCGCGCAACTAATGAAAAACTGTTTTTT
TRBJ1-4 TRBV5-1 . 15 TRBD1 CASRPGGQGMEKLFF TGCGCCAGCAGGCCGGGGGGACAGGGAATGGAAAAACTGTTTTTT
TRBJ2-5 TRBV5-5 . 15 TRBD2 CASSRGDLERETQYF TGTGCCAGCAGTCGGGGGGATTTAGAGAGGGAGACCCAGTACTTC
TRBJ2-7 TRBV28 once 14 . CASSLVRGPYEQYF TGTGCCAGCAGTTTAGTACGGGGGCCCTACGAGCAGTACTTC
TRBJ1-2 TRBV19 . 16 . CASSSSGTAPYYGYTF TGTGCCAGTAGTTCCTCCGGGACCGCGCCTTACTATGGCTACACCTTC
TRBJ1-2 TRBV20-1 . 11 . CSAPANYGYTF TGCAGTGCTCCTGCTAACTATGGCTACACCTTC
TRBJ2-3 TRBV27 . 16 TRBD2 CASSLSGGARADTQYF TGTGCCAGCAGTTTATCCGGGGGGGCCAGGGCAGATACGCAGTATTTT
TRBJ2-3 TRBV7-3 once 14 TRBD2 CASRSGGAGDTQYF TGTGCCAGCAGGAGCGGGGGGGCAGGAGATACGCAGTATTTT
TRBJ1-4 TRBV6-1 . 16 TRBD1 CASSEGRGRGYEKLFF TGTGCCAGCAGTGAAGGAAGGGGGCGCGGGTATGAAAAACTGTTTTTT
TRBJ2-3 TRBV25-1 . 14 TRBD2 CASTGTSGVATQYF TGTGCCAGCACCGGTACTAGCGGGGTGGCTACGCAGTATTTT
TRBJ2-5 TRBV11-2 once 13 TRBD2 CASGGGRVETQYF TGTGCCAGCGGCGGGGGACGGGTCGAGACCCAGTACTTC
TRBJ2-3 TRBV30 . 13 . CAWSGGLTDTQYF TGTGCCTGGAGCGGGGGGCTCACAGATACGCAGTATTTT
TRBJ1-2 TRBV29-1 . 15 . CSVKGRGNRENGYTF TGCAGCGTTAAAGGCAGGGGAAACCGGGAAAATGGCTACACCTTC
TRBJ2-5 TRBV7-3 . 13 . CASSLSWVETQYF TGTGCCAGCAGCTTAAGTTGGGTTGAGACCCAGTACTTC
TRBJ2-7 TRBV7-9 . 12 . CASSFEGYEQYF TGTGCCAGCAGCTTCGAAGGTTACGAGCAGTACTTC
TRBJ1-5 TRBV30 . 12 . CAWSDSNQPQHF TGTGCCTGGAGTGACAGCAATCAGCCCCAGCATTTT
TRBJ1-2 TRBV6-5 . 15 . CASSPSLGGHYGYTF TGTGCCAGCAGTCCCTCCTTGGGAGGCCACTATGGCTACACCTTC
TRBJ1-5 TRBV28 . 14 . CASRPGSYNQPQHF TGTGCCAGCAGACCCGGGAGTTACAATCAGCCCCAGCATTTT
TRBJ2-2 TRBV28 . 14 . CASRQDLNTGELFF TGTGCCAGCAGACAGGACCTTAACACCGGGGAGCTGTTTTTT
TRBJ1-2 TRBV19 . 13 TRBD1 CASRDSTNYGYTF TGTGCCAGCCGGGACAGCACTAACTATGGCTACACCTTC
TRBJ2-7 TRBV19 . 13 . CASSKGVSYEQYF TGTGCCAGTAGTAAAGGGGTCTCCTACGAGCAGTACTTC
TRBJ1-1 TRBV29-1 . 13 . CSARRGGNTEAFF TGCAGCGCGAGACGGGGAGGGAACACTGAAGCTTTCTTT
TRBJ1-6 TRBV5-5 . 16 TRBD1 CASSGPSGTGESPLHF TGTGCCAGCAGCGGTCCCTCCGGGACAGGGGAATCACCCCTCCACTTT
TRBJ1-4 TRBV4-1 . 14 TRBD1 CASSPAGQGEKLFF TGCGCCAGCAGCCCAGCCGGACAGGGAGAAAAACTGTTTTTT
TRBJ1-1 TRBV12-5 few 12 . CASGLKNTEAFF TGTGCTAGTGGTTTGAAAAACACTGAAGCTTTCTTT